Each of the 31 T cell receptor beta chains below was sequenced from the same sample in a study of blood T cell repertoires in COVID-19. The data were produced by immunoSEQ multiplex PCR, yet TCRdb's version contains in-frame clones alone and is incomplete. The sample records fewer than 200,000 clones, around 77% being singletons. Sequences were obtained from peripheral blood. The receptors come from a man aged 70 or older with active or convalescent COVID-19.

The chain links TRBV30 to TRBJ1-2; TRBD1 matches 8 bases. Looked up from germline, CDR1 is GTSNPN and CDR2 is SVGIG (reference sequence). This CDR3 region has 14 residues. V was clipped by 3 bases and J by 4 bases; unmatched bases: 7. The CDR3 nucleotides read TGTGCCTGGAGCACGACAGGGGAGGGCTATGGCTACACCTTC. This encodes CAWSTTGEGYGYTF. The variable domain in full, with the rest retrieved from reference TRBV30 and TRBJ1-2, is SQTIHQWPATLVQPVGSPLSLECTVEGTSNPNLYWYRQAAGRGLQLLFYSVGIGQISSEVPQNLSASRPQDRQFILSSKKLLLSDSGFYLCAWSTTGEGYGYTFGSGTRLTVV.

This chain uses TRBV9 with TRBJ1-1, with TRBD1 matching over 8 bases. The CDR3 length is 15 residues. Per germline, CDR1 SGDLS and CDR2 YYNGEE. V gave up 4 bases and J gave up 4 bases; unmatched junction bases: 9. The CDR3 spells CASSPKDRVGTEAFF. The DNA of the CDR3 is TGTGCCAGCAGCCCCAAGGACAGGGTTGGCACTGAAGCTTTCTTT. Combining the CDR3 with reference TRBV9 and TRBJ1-1 gives the whole variable domain DSGVTQTPKHLITATGQRVTLRCSPRSGDLSVYWYQQSLDQGLQFLIQYYNGEERAKGNILERFSAQQFPDLHSELNLSSLELGDSALYFCASSPKDRVGTEAFFGQGTRLTVV.

The rearrangement joins TRBV6-2 or TRBV6-3 to TRBJ2-1, with a possible D match to TRBD2 (5 bases). V lost 2 bases to trimming and J lost 6 bases, with 14 bases between them. The CDR3 runs 15 residues. CDR1 is MNHEY, CDR2 SVGEGT, per germline. CDR3 region: CASSYPRGTLNEQFF. The CDR3 nucleotides are TGTGCCAGCAGTTACCCACGGGGAACACTCAATGAGCAGTTCTTC.

Here the CDR3 reads CASSPMTGLVKINEQFF. The CDR3 DNA sequence: TGTGCCAGCTCACCTATGACGGGACTAGTTAAGATCAATGAGCAGTTCTTC. The V gene is TRBV18, the J gene TRBJ2-1; TRBD2 agrees at 8 bases. CDR3 length: 17 residues. Trimming removed 3 bases from V and 6 bases from J; junction bases left unmatched: 13. In germline, CDR1 is KGHSH, CDR2 LQKENI.

V gene TRBV30 combines with J gene TRBJ1-3; a weak D match, TRBD1 (6 bases). The CDR3 is 15 amino acids. V lost 2 bases and J lost 0, with 11 bases in between. CDR1 is GTSNPN, CDR2 SVGIG, per germline (reference sequence). CDR3 region: CAWSLQGLSGNTIYF. In DNA, the CDR3 is TGTGCCTGGAGTCTACAGGGCCTCTCTGGAAACACCATATATTTT.

Only a few counts were recorded for this clone. The V and J genes are TRBV2 and TRBJ1-6; D is perhaps TRBD1 (5 bases). The CDR3 is made up of 15 amino acids. CDR1 and CDR2 from the germline V gene are SNHLY and FYNNEI. Trimming pared 8 bases from V and 8 bases from J, leaving 19 bases between. CDR3 nucleotide sequence: TGTGCCAGCGGCAGCAGACAGTTAGGTGATTCACCCCTCCACTTT. Translating gives CASGSRQLGDSPLHF.

The chain combines TRBV7-9 with TRBJ2-7, with TRBD2 matching over 10 bases. Trimming at V came to 6 bases and at J to 5 bases, leaving 7 bases not matched to a gene. CDR3 length equals 14 residues. The germline CDR1 and CDR2 sequences are SEHNR and FQNEAQ (reference sequence). CDR3 sequence: CASSSSGRLHEQYF. The DNA of the CDR3 is TGTGCCAGCAGTTCTAGCGGGAGACTCCACGAGCAGTACTTC.

This chain uses TRBV7-8 with TRBJ2-3, with a possible D match to TRBD1 (5 bases). Deletions cut 6 bases from V and 8 bases from J, with 12 bases between. Germline-derived CDR1 and CDR2 are SGHVS and FQNEAQ. The CDR3 sequence is 12 residues long. The CDR3 nucleotides are TGTGCCAGCAGTCCCGACAGCTCTACGCAGTATTTT. Translating gives CASSPDSSTQYF.

The chain is built from TRBV30 and TRBJ2-2; 11 nucleotides align to TRBD2. This CDR3 is 20 amino acids long. Trimming cost V 2 bases and J 5 bases; bases outside gene matches: 19. Germline V gene lookup returns CDR1 GTSNPN and CDR2 SVGIG (reference sequence). CDR3 sequence (DNA): TGTGCCTGGAGTCGGGGGAGGACTAGCGGGTCTAGCCTCGGGACCGGGGAGCTGTTTTTT. Translation: CAWSRGRTSGSSLGTGELFF. Combining the CDR3 with reference TRBV30 and TRBJ2-2 gives the whole variable domain SQTIHQWPATLVQPVGSPLSLECTVEGTSNPNLYWYRQAAGRGLQLLFYSVGIGQISSEVPQNLSASRPQDRQFILSSKKLLLSDSGFYLCAWSRGRTSGSSLGTGELFFGEGSRLTVL.

The rearrangement joins TRBV4-2 to TRBJ1-3; D gene uncertain. Trimming stripped 0 bases from V and 4 bases from J, with 7 bases between. Germline CDR1 and CDR2: LGHNA and YNFKEQ. The CDR3 runs 14 residues. For the CDR3, the DNA is TGTGCCAGCAGCCAAGAAATCTCCGGAAACACCATATATTTT. This encodes CASSQEISGNTIYF.

This clone appeared a single time. The chain joins TRBV7-2 to TRBJ2-7, with a weak D call TRBD2 (5 bases). Germline V lookup: CDR1 SGHTA, CDR2 FQGNSA. The CDR3 contains 13 residues. Trimming left V 5 bases short and J 6 bases short, with 14 bases between. Here the CDR3 DNA reads TGTGCCAGCAGCCCCGGGGTCTCGCGCGAGCAGTACTTC. Protein sequence: CASSPGVSREQYF.

A word on this clone: The same CDR3 is also encoded by other DNA sequences in this sample. The rearrangement uses TRBV5-1 and TRBJ1-3; D ambiguous. The germline CDR1 and CDR2 sequences are SGHRS and YFSETQ. V lost 1 base and J 3 bases, leaving 8 bases between the germline ends. This CDR3 region has 14 residues. The CDR3 bases are TGCGCCAGCAGCTTGACGCCAGTTGGAAACACCATATATTTT. As protein: CASSLTPVGNTIYF.

This chain uses TRBV5-1 with TRBJ2-7; 7 bases are shared with TRBD1. V was clipped by 4 bases and J by 3 bases; unmatched bases: 4. The germline V gene has CDR1 SGHRS and CDR2 YFSETQ. The CDR3 has 13 residues. The CDR3, as DNA: TGCGCCAGCAGCCCGGGACAGTTCTACGAGCAGTACTTC. Translated: CASSPGQFYEQYF.

The chain has TRBV5-5 and TRBJ2-5; 13 bases align to TRBD2. CDR1 is SGHKS, CDR2 YYEKEE, per germline (reference sequence). The trim removed 4 bases at V and 2 bases at J, leaving 5 bases unmatched. The CDR3 contains 16 residues. The CDR3 DNA reads as TGTGCCAGCAGCGGGGGACTAGCGGGACCACAAGAGACCCAGTACTTC. This codes for CASSGGLAGPQETQYF.

The chain is built from TRBV7-9 and TRBJ1-2, with D possibly being TRBD1 (5 bases). Germline lookup yields CDR1 SEHNR and CDR2 FQNEAQ (reference sequence). Trimming left V 4 bases short and J 5 bases short, with 26 bases between. This CDR3 contains 18 residues. Here the CDR3 reads CASSSSIPWGTMGYGYTF. The CDR3 DNA reads TGTGCCAGCAGCTCATCCATACCCTGGGGCACAATGGGATATGGCTACACCTTC.

This CDR3 is CATGGAIYEKLFF. The CDR3 region has the DNA TGTGCCACTGGCGGGGCGATCTATGAAAAACTGTTTTTT. The V call is TRBV19, the J call TRBJ1-4; the D gene is possibly TRBD1 (5 bases). The germline V gene encodes CDR1 LNHDA and CDR2 SQIVND (reference sequence). This CDR3 is built from 13 residues. V lost 10 bases to trimming and J lost 6 bases, with 15 bases between them.

V usage is TRBV6-5 and J usage is TRBJ1-1; 9 bases line up with TRBD1. Germline values: CDR1 MNHEY, CDR2 SVGAGI. J lost 5 bases, V lost 6 bases, and 7 bases had no gene match. The CDR3 covers 14 residues. CDR3 DNA: TGTGCCAGCAGCTCCCACGGACAGGGGACTGAAGCTTTCTTT. This codes for CASSSHGQGTEAFF.

This chain uses TRBV7-2 with TRBJ1-1; D gene unclear. This CDR3 contains 15 residues. Trimming cost V 3 bases and J 1 base, with 12 bases left between them. CDR1 is SGHTA and CDR2 is FQGNSA in the germline V gene. CDR3 nucleotides: TGTGCCAGCAGCTTGTCCATGGGGAGGAACACTGAAGCTTTCTTT. Protein sequence: CASSLSMGRNTEAFF.

The rearrangement joins TRBV27 to TRBJ1-5; D is unclear. Trimming cost V 3 bases and J 6 bases, with 12 bases left between them. The V gene's germline CDR1 is MNHEY and CDR2 SMNVEV (reference sequence). The CDR3 extends over 14 amino acids. The CDR3 DNA reads TGTGCCAGCAGTTTGTGGCAGGATAGTCAGCCCCAGCATTTT. Translating gives CASSLWQDSQPQHF.

V is TRBV5-6 and J is TRBJ1-2; the match to TRBD1 covers 7 bases. V was clipped by 3 bases and J by 4 bases; unmatched bases: 6. The CDR3 loop spans 14 amino acids. In germline, CDR1 is SGHDT, CDR2 YYEEEE. The DNA of the CDR3 is TGTGCCAGCAGCTATCCGGGACAGAGCTATGGCTACACCTTC. It codes for CASSYPGQSYGYTF.

The chain recombines TRBV10-2 with TRBJ1-2; the D is unclear. There are 15 residues in the CDR3. Germline V gives CDR1 WSHSY, CDR2 SAAADI. The germline V and J ends were trimmed by 6 bases and 5 bases, with 19 bases remaining between them. CDR3 in DNA: TGCGCCAGCAGCCTACATCCGGCGGGAATATATGGCTACACCTTC. Protein product: CASSLHPAGIYGYTF.

This clone has just a few counts. V and J are TRBV10-3 and TRBJ2-3, with 9 bases fitting TRBD2. Unmatched junction bases numbered 17, after V lost 11 bases and J lost 5 bases. The CDR3 loop spans 16 amino acids. Germline CDR1 reads ENHRY; CDR2 reads SYGVKD. The CDR3 nucleotides are TGTGCCTCGGGACTAGCCCCGGCCGGGCCCCAAGATACGCAGTATTTT. Protein product: CASGLAPAGPQDTQYF.

The CDR3: CASSVGLAGGNEQYF. The CDR3 bases are TGTGCCAGCAGCGTAGGGCTAGCGGGAGGGAACGAGCAGTACTTC. The chain uses TRBV9 and TRBJ2-7; 12 nucleotides line up with TRBD2. J was trimmed by 5 bases and V by 0 bases; bases with no gene match: 3. The CDR3 has 15 residues. Germline CDR1 reads SGDLS; CDR2 reads YYNGEE.

This clone was counted only a few times. The rearrangement links TRBV12-5 to TRBJ1-2; D remains unclear. Germline CDR1 is LGHNT and CDR2 is FRNRAP. Trimming took off 4 bases at V and 8 bases at J, with 17 bases between the two ends. The length of the CDR3 is 14 residues. CDR3 loop: CASGWGEAPGGYTF. In nucleotides, the CDR3 is TGTGCTAGTGGTTGGGGAGAGGCCCCAGGCGGCTACACCTTC.

The chain is built from TRBV27 and TRBJ2-1; 10 bases match TRBD2. Germline V gene lookup returns CDR1 MNHEY and CDR2 SMNVEV (reference sequence). This CDR3 is 17 amino acids long. V was pared by 5 bases and J by 4 bases, with 11 bases of the junction left unmatched. The CDR3 protein is CASSLGTSAAGYNEQFF. The CDR3 region has the DNA TGTGCCAGCAGTCTCGGGACTAGCGCCGCGGGATACAATGAGCAGTTCTTC.

This chain uses TRBV14 with TRBJ1-2; D possibly corresponds to TRBD1 (6 bases). The germline V and J ends were trimmed by 3 bases and 2 bases, with 7 bases remaining between them. From germline, CDR1 is SGHDN and CDR2 FVKESK. The CDR3 consists of 13 residues. CDR3 sequence: CASSHTGNYGYTF. The CDR3 region has the DNA TGTGCCAGCAGCCATACAGGGAACTATGGCTACACCTTC. The whole variable domain, remainder taken from reference TRBV14 and TRBJ1-2, is EAGVTQFPSHSVIEKGQTVTLRCDPISGHDNLYWYRRVMGKEIKFLLHFVKESKQDESGMPNNRFLAERTGGTYSTLKVQPAELEDSGVYFCASSHTGNYGYTFGSGTRLTVV.

This clone was seen many times. The CDR3 is CATRLGTLNTGELFF. The CDR3 DNA follows: TGTGCCACTCGTTTAGGGACTCTTAACACCGGGGAGCTGTTTTTT. The chain carries TRBV10-3 and TRBJ2-2, with D maybe TRBD2 (6 bases). CDR1 and CDR2 (germline): ENHRY, SYGVKD. This CDR3 contains 15 residues. With 10 bases removed from V and 2 bases from J, the gap between germline ends came to 17 bases.

Only one count was recorded for this clone. The chain couples TRBV7-9 to TRBJ1-4, with TRBD1 as a possible D gene (5 bases). Trimming pared 5 bases from V and 7 bases from J, leaving 14 bases between. Germline assignment: CDR1 SEHNR and CDR2 FQNEAQ (reference sequence). The CDR3 contains 14 residues. The DNA of the CDR3 is TGTGCCAGCAGCCTCGGGGCGGGGAGTGAAAAACTGTTTTTT. Amino acid sequence: CASSLGAGSEKLFF.

In nucleotides, the CDR3 is TGTGCCTGGAGTGGGGACAGGGGAAGCACAGATACGCAGTATTTT. Encoded protein: CAWSGDRGSTDTQYF. The rearrangement uses TRBV30 and TRBJ2-3; TRBD1 matches 10 bases. CDR3 length equals 15 residues. With V trimmed by 1 base and J by 0 bases, 1 base remained unmatched. Germline loops: CDR1 GTSNPN, CDR2 SVGIG (reference sequence).

The chain is built from TRBV5-6 and TRBJ2-7, with 7 nucleotides matching TRBD1. CDR3 length: 14 residues. Losses at the gene ends were 2 bases for V and 1 base for J; bases not matched to a gene: 3. Germline assignment: CDR1 SGHDT and CDR2 YYEEEE. CDR3 sequence reads: CASSLQGKSYEQYF. The CDR3 nucleotides are TGTGCCAGCAGCTTACAGGGGAAATCCTACGAGCAGTACTTC.

This clone was detected a few times. The V gene is TRBV6-5, the J gene TRBJ1-5; D not certain. V lost 6 bases to trimming and J lost 0 bases, with 12 bases between them. This CDR3 has 15 residues. Germline V gene lookup returns CDR1 MNHEY and CDR2 SVGAGI. In nucleotides, the CDR3 is TGTGCCAGCAGACCACAGCCTGTTAGCAATCAGCCCCAGCATTTT. Its protein is CASRPQPVSNQPQHF.